This TCR beta chain derives from a study of cytomegalovirus exposure and HLA in healthy donors. Study-wide points: It was reportedly the case that the classifier diagnosed cytomegalovirus status with high specificity and sensitivity. Among the CMV-associated chains, three were confirmed in vitro as specific for CMV antigens.

CDR3 size: 14 residues. Germline loops: CDR1 LNHNV, CDR2 YYDKDF (reference sequence). The junction had 10 bases not matched to a gene; V was cut back by 6 bases and J by 9 bases. This clone was found a few times. Its target is not known. Produced via immunoSEQ multiplex PCR; TCRdb's table is partial and in-frame only. Of about 150,000 clones listed, just over 85% were seen once; the top ten hold approximately 2.2%. This chain uses TRBV15 with TRBJ2-1; 8 nucleotides line up with TRBD2. The receptor comes from a human donor in good health. Sequenced: PBMCs. The CDR3 DNA reads as TGTGCCACCAGGTTAGCGGGAAAGGGCGGTGAGCAGTTCTTC. Translation gives CATRLAGKGGEQFF.